This record covers a single TCR beta chain. Its antigen is not identified. Extracted from the samples, RNA was reverse transcribed into cDNA to serve as the sequencing template. Assay used: immunoSEQ multiplex PCR; TCRdb lists only in-frame clones, some missing. This sample has under 200,000 clones; 55% to 75% occur once, and the top ten carry 14%. This entry belongs to a study of CD8+ T cells in alopecia areata. Documented treatment: oral pan-JAK inhibitor, 5-10 mg twice daily. Those with alopecia areata gave lesional scalp punch biopsies and peripheral blood. The V gene's germline CDR1 is KGHSH and CDR2 LQKENI. The germline V and J ends were trimmed by 4 bases and 7 bases, with 11 bases remaining between them. The CDR3 totals 14 residues. Findings and caveats of the study: Scalp samples also yield sequences from resident alphabeta T cells of normal skin. The study found higher clonality in lesional than normal scalp, especially in alopecia totalis/universalis.

The gene calls are TRBV18 and TRBJ1-6; D uncertain. The source material was CD4+ T cells sorted from blood, sampled at week 24, from a patient treated with tofacitinib. This TCR came from a human donor with alopecia areata. The CDR3 sequence: CASSQDVGNSPLHF. CDR3 nucleotides: TGTGCCAGCTCACAGGACGTGGGGAATTCACCCCTCCACTTT.